This is a list of T cell receptor beta chains from one sample in a study of cytomegalovirus exposure and HLA in healthy donors. Clones were read by immunoSEQ multiplex PCR, and TCRdb kept only the in-frame ones, dropping some. Found here are 200,000 to 250,000 clones, about 85% of them singletons; the top ten hold about 0.25%. Sequenced sample: PBMCs. These receptors were collected from a girl aged 2 to 9 in good health and CMV-seronegative. Both conserved end residues are part of each CDR3. The D gene is left open where the match is weak. The size entry is marked missing in some rows and otherwise reads once, few, many or a size class.

cdr3_aa cdr3_nt d_call clone_size j_call v_call
CASSLVAGSNQPQHF TGCGCCAGCAGCTTGGTGGCAGGGAGCAATCAGCCCCAGCATTTT . . TRBJ1-5 TRBV5-1
CASSLGQPIYEQYF TGTGCCAGCAGCTTGGGACAGCCAATCTACGAGCAGTACTTC . . TRBJ2-7 TRBV5-4
CASSLGGLAGEVGYF TGTGCCAGCAGCTTGGGGGGACTAGCGGGAGAGGTGGGGTACTTC TRBD2 . TRBJ2-5 TRBV11-2
CASSGGLAGGQETQYF TGCGCCAGCAGCGGAGGACTAGCGGGGGGGCAAGAGACCCAGTACTTC TRBD2 few TRBJ2-5 TRBV5-1
CASRTGPGQPQHF TGTGCCAGCAGGACAGGGCCTGGGCAGCCCCAGCATTTT TRBD1 . TRBJ1-5 TRBV2
CASSRDRGNGYTF TGTGCCAGCAGCCGGGACAGGGGGAATGGCTACACCTTC TRBD1 . TRBJ1-2 TRBV6-1
CAWSSGVDSPLHF TGTGCCTGGAGTTCGGGGGTTGATTCACCCCTCCACTTT . . TRBJ1-6 TRBV30
CASSRLAGANSGANVLTF TGTGCCAGCAGCCGACTAGCGGGGGCCAACTCTGGGGCCAACGTCCTGACTTTC TRBD2 . TRBJ2-6 TRBV11-1
CASSVGGENYNEQFF TGTGCCAGCAGCGTAGGCGGGGAAAACTACAATGAGCAGTTCTTC . . TRBJ2-1 TRBV9
CASSLGPAFFYEQYF TGTGCCAGCAGCCTCGGTCCCGCATTCTTCTACGAGCAGTACTTC . . TRBJ2-7 TRBV14
CASSVGPGGADTQYF TGTGCCAGCAGCGTAGGCCCCGGGGGGGCAGATACGCAGTATTTT TRBD2 . TRBJ2-3 TRBV9
CASRTTSGLNTDTQYF TGCGCCAGCAGGACGACTAGCGGGCTAAACACAGATACGCAGTATTTT TRBD2 . TRBJ2-3 TRBV10-2
CASSEAILTGPYGYTF TGTGCCAGCAGTGAAGCGATTCTGACAGGACCCTATGGCTACACCTTC . . TRBJ1-2 TRBV2
CASSVLGTDTQYF TGTGCCAGCAGCGTACTCGGCACAGATACGCAGTATTTT . . TRBJ2-3 TRBV9
CASSLRNRDRGDYEQYF TGTGCCAGCAGCTTGCGGAACCGGGACAGGGGCGACTACGAGCAGTACTTC TRBD1 . TRBJ2-7 TRBV5-6
CASSFRTGGNTEAFF TGTGCCAGCAGCTTCCGAACAGGGGGGAACACTGAAGCTTTCTTT TRBD1 . TRBJ1-1 TRBV13
CASSVRGREDTQYF TGTGCCAGCAGCGTTAGGGGGCGAGAAGATACGCAGTATTTT TRBD1 . TRBJ2-3 TRBV9
CASLYAGGGGELFF TGTGCCAGCTTGTACGCGGGAGGGGGCGGGGAGCTGTTTTTT TRBD2 . TRBJ2-2 TRBV28
CASSEQGVAAYEQYF TGTGCCAGCTCAGAACAGGGGGTAGCCGCCTACGAGCAGTACTTC TRBD1 . TRBJ2-7 TRBV18
CASSTQGSGLPTEAFF TGCGCCAGCAGCACACAGGGTTCTGGCCTCCCAACTGAAGCTTTCTTT . . TRBJ1-1 TRBV5-1
CASSDLGSSMNTEAFF TGTGCCAGCAGTGACTTGGGCAGCTCGATGAACACTGAAGCTTTCTTT . . TRBJ1-1 TRBV25-1
CASSRWTSGAWVSNEQFF TGTGCCAGCAGCAGATGGACTAGCGGGGCGTGGGTGAGCAATGAGCAGTTCTTC TRBD2 . TRBJ2-1 TRBV7-2
CAWSVSGGPVIGTQYF TGTGCCTGGAGTGTATCCGGAGGTCCGGTTATTGGGACGCAGTATTTT . . TRBJ2-3 TRBV30
CASSFGSGLAKNIQYF TGTGCCAGCAGCTTTGGGTCAGGGTTAGCCAAAAACATTCAGTACTTC . . TRBJ2-4 TRBV5-4
CASSEGRAGVGEKLFF TGTGCCAGCAGTGAAGGTCGGGCAGGGGTGGGTGAAAAACTGTTTTTT . . TRBJ1-4 TRBV2
CASSPRTGGLLNTGELFF TGTGCCAGCAGCCCGAGGACAGGGGGCCTCTTGAACACCGGGGAGCTGTTTTTT TRBD1 . TRBJ2-2 TRBV9
CASSEALTGPYGYTF TGTGCCAGCAGTGAAGCCTTGACAGGGCCCTATGGCTACACCTTC TRBD1 . TRBJ1-2 TRBV6-1
CASSPTAGTNEKLFF TGTGCCAGCAGCCCAACAGCCGGTACTAATGAAAAACTGTTTTTT . . TRBJ1-4 TRBV7-9
CASSHLDRRSGANVLTF TGTGCCAGCAGCCACTTGGACAGACGCTCTGGGGCCAACGTCCTGACTTTC . once TRBJ2-6 TRBV14
CASSLAATGGSGNTIYF TGTGCCAGCAGCTTAGCGGCGACAGGGGGCTCTGGAAACACCATATATTTT TRBD1 . TRBJ1-3 TRBV7-6
CASSYHRKSTDTQYF TGTGCCAGCAGCTACCACAGGAAGAGCACAGATACGCAGTATTTT . . TRBJ2-3 TRBV7-9
CASSLAGVDEQYF TGTGCCAGCAGCTTAGCAGGGGTTGACGAGCAGTACTTC . . TRBJ2-7 TRBV7-9
CASSFAGSSTDTQYF TGCGCCAGCAGCTTCGCGGGGTCTAGCACAGATACGCAGTATTTT . few TRBJ2-3 TRBV5-1
CASSQYRGEGYGYTF TGTGCCAGCAGTCAGTACAGGGGAGAAGGCTATGGCTACACCTTC TRBD1 . TRBJ1-2 TRBV27
CASSPPGNYGYTF TGCGCCAGCAGTCCTCCGGGTAACTATGGCTACACCTTC . . TRBJ1-2 TRBV4-1
CASSIQGRTDTQYF TGTGCCAGCAGTATCCAGGGGCGAACAGATACGCAGTATTTT . . TRBJ2-3 TRBV6-5
CASSPLDTEAFF TGTGCCAGCTCACCACTAGACACTGAAGCTTTCTTT . . TRBJ1-1 TRBV18
CASSYSATNTGELFF TGTGCCAGCAGTTACTCGGCCACGAACACCGGGGAGCTGTTTTTT . . TRBJ2-2 TRBV6-5
CASSLDRFGSSSNEQFF TGTGCCAGCAGCTTAGATCGGTTCGGGAGCTCAAGTAATGAGCAGTTCTTC . . TRBJ2-1 TRBV11-3
CASSPARTRYEQYF TGTGCCAGCTCCCCCGCCCGGACACGCTACGAGCAGTACTTC . . TRBJ2-7 TRBV18
CAWGTGGETQYF TGTGCCTGGGGCACAGGGGGGGAGACCCAGTACTTC TRBD1 . TRBJ2-5 TRBV30
CASRFGNTEAFF TGTGCCAGTAGATTCGGGAACACTGAAGCTTTCTTT . . TRBJ1-1 TRBV19
CASSYQGANTEAFF TGTGCCAGCAGTTACCAGGGGGCGAACACTGAAGCTTTCTTT TRBD1 few TRBJ1-1 TRBV6-5
CASSRTPSGGAYEQYF TGCGCCAGCAGTCGGACCCCTAGCGGGGGGGCTTACGAGCAGTACTTC TRBD2 . TRBJ2-7 TRBV5-1
CASSYGQGQETQYF TGTGCCAGCAGTTACGGACAGGGGCAAGAGACCCAGTACTTC TRBD1 . TRBJ2-5 TRBV9
CASSWLPGQITEQYF TGTGCCAGTAGTTGGTTGCCGGGACAAATTACCGAGCAGTACTTC . . TRBJ2-7 TRBV6-4
CASTPEGQPQHF TGTGCCAGCACCCCGGAGGGTCAGCCCCAGCATTTT . . TRBJ1-5 TRBV6-5
CASSEKTGSQPQHF TGTGCCAGCAGTGAAAAGACAGGGAGTCAGCCCCAGCATTTT TRBD1 . TRBJ1-5 TRBV6-1
CASSGGSYGYTF TGTGCCAGCAGCGGCGGGTCCTATGGCTACACCTTC . . TRBJ1-2 TRBV7-9
CASSAWGQGVTYSGANVLTF TGTGCCAGCAGTGCCTGGGGACAGGGGGTGACCTACTCTGGGGCCAACGTCCTGACTTTC TRBD1 few TRBJ2-6 TRBV6-1
CASSERGATVNEQFF TGTGCCAGCAGTGAACGGGGGGCGACGGTGAATGAGCAGTTCTTC . . TRBJ2-1 TRBV2
CASSLEGASTEAFF TGTGCCAGCAGCTTAGAGGGGGCGAGCACTGAAGCTTTCTTT TRBD1 . TRBJ1-1 TRBV7-9
CSAEAGGPTYEQYF TGCAGCGCCGAAGCGGGCGGGCCTACCTACGAGCAGTACTTC . few TRBJ2-7 TRBV29-1
CASSTTGLDYGYTF TGTGCCAGCAGCACTACAGGTCTAGACTATGGCTACACCTTC . few TRBJ1-2 TRBV7-2
CASSFTELKRTQYF TGTGCCAGCAGTTTCACGGAGCTGAAGAGAACCCAGTACTTC . few TRBJ2-5 TRBV27